The present T cell receptor (beta chain) was sequenced within a study of cytomegalovirus exposure and HLA in healthy donors. Study-level background: According to later analysis, the same platform produced the 120 validation and about 630 first-cohort repertoires.

A word on this clone: What it binds is unknown.

Points from the study as a whole: A few CMV-associated chains proved CMV antigen-specific in vitro. According to reports, the classifier identified cytomegalovirus status with high specificity and sensitivity. Most TCR sequences proved rare, with some public TCRs found in many donors.

TCRdb's copy holds only in-frame clones and misses some; the assay was immunoSEQ multiplex PCR. The data show 200,000 to 250,000 clones, roughly 89% seen once. This clonotype was obtained from a man aged 18 to 30 in good health and CMV-seronegative. Sequencing input: PBMCs.

The DNA of the CDR3 is TGTGCCAGTAGTAGGAGGGGTGGTGGCTACACCTTC. It translates to CASSRRGGGYTF. The chain combines TRBV19 with TRBJ1-2, with D maybe TRBD1 (5 bases). Germline V lookup: CDR1 LNHDA, CDR2 SQIVND (reference sequence). This CDR3 comprises 12 residues. V lost 4 bases and J lost 7, with 10 bases in between. The full variable domain, its missing parts supplied by reference TRBV19 and TRBJ1-2, is DGGITQSPKYLFRKEGQNVTLSCEQNLNHDAMYWYRQDPGQGLRLIYYSQIVNDFQKGDIAEGYSVSREKKESFPLTVTSAQKNPTAFYLCASSRRGGGYTFGSGTRLTVV.